The sequence of this T cell receptor beta chain was determined in a study of early T cells in non-severe SARS-CoV-2 infection. The CDR3 spans 15 residues. Germline values: CDR1 SGHVS, CDR2 FQNEAQ. V was clipped by 8 bases and J by 1 base, with 14 bases between them. Via MiXCR, TCRdb re-called the 5' RACE reads, giving one row per CDR3 protein. The repertoire holds roughly 120,000 distinct CDR3 sequences, with approximately 15% as singletons. Sequencing was done on a sample of whole blood. This chain uses TRBV7-8 with TRBJ2-2, with D possibly matching TRBD2 (5 bases). The receptor comes from an adult who was a healthcare worker with PCR-confirmed SARS-CoV-2 infection or an uninfected control (not recorded which). The CDR3 reads CASLEGWMNTGELFF. CDR3 nucleotides: TGTGCCAGCCTCGAGGGCTGGATGAACACCGGGGAGCTGTTTTTT.